Listed here are 22 T cell receptor beta chains from one sample, sequenced in a study of response to subunit inactivated influenza vaccine. Each CDR3 protein gets one entry after TCRdb re-called the RT-PCR reads with MiXCR. The table includes 400,000 to 550,000 distinct CDR3 sequences, 25% detected once. The source was CD4+ T cells sorted from PBMCs, collected more than 4 days after vaccination. All receptors come from a man aged 50 or older who received an inactivated influenza vaccine.

V is TRBV10-3 and J is TRBJ2-3, with D perhaps TRBD1 or TRBD2 (6 bases each). Germline-derived CDR1 and CDR2 are ENHRY and SYGVKD. The CDR3 consists of 14 residues. With 3 bases removed from V and 7 bases from J, the gap between germline ends came to 14 bases. As DNA, the CDR3 is TGTGCCATCAGTGACGGAGGGGGAAGGTATACGCAGTATTTT. It specifies CAISDGGGRYTQYF.

This clonotype was recorded a few times. This chain links TRBV4-3 with TRBJ2-1; D might be TRBD1 or TRBD2, each matching 6 bases. This CDR3 has 16 amino acids. Germline CDR1 is LGHNA and CDR2 is YSLEER. V lost 0 bases and J lost 8, with 17 bases in between. The CDR3 DNA is TGCGCCAGCAGCCAAGATTATGTCAGAAGGGGGGATGAGCAGTTCTTC. It encodes CASSQDYVRRGDEQFF.

The V gene is TRBV29-1, the J gene TRBJ2-5; 9 bases match TRBD2. The junction had 8 bases not matched to a gene; V was cut back by 4 bases and J by 5 bases. Germline loops: CDR1 SQVTM, CDR2 ANQGSEA. There are 14 residues in the CDR3. The CDR3 DNA sequence: TGCAGCGTTGGAGGCGGGGGGGCCGGGGAGACCCAGTACTTC. Its translation is CSVGGGGAGETQYF.

This clonotype showed up many times. The chain carries TRBV7-2 and TRBJ1-2; TRBD1 aligns across 7 bases. This CDR3 contains 13 residues. The trim removed 8 bases at V and 5 bases at J, leaving 8 bases unmatched. The germline CDR1 and CDR2 sequences are SGHTA and FQGNSA. The CDR3 nucleotides are TGTGCCAGCCGCCCACAGGGGAGTTATGGCTACACCTTC. Translation: CASRPQGSYGYTF.

The chain is built from TRBV27 and TRBJ2-1; TRBD2 matches 9 bases. The ends lost 3 bases at V and 7 bases at J; junction bases unmatched: 13. Per germline, CDR1 MNHEY and CDR2 SMNVEV (reference sequence). The CDR3 is made up of 17 amino acids. The CDR3 sequence: CASSLGGLAGKGNEQFF. The CDR3 bases are TGTGCCAGCAGTTTGGGGGGACTAGCAGGAAAGGGGAATGAGCAGTTCTTC.

The chain carries TRBV19 and TRBJ2-3; D possibly corresponds to TRBD1 (5 bases). Looked up from germline, CDR1 is LNHDA and CDR2 is SQIVND (reference sequence). V gave up 6 bases and J gave up 0 bases, with 10 bases separating them. The CDR3 is 14 amino acids. The chain's CDR3 is CASSPRASTDTQYF. CDR3 in DNA: TGTGCCAGTAGCCCCAGGGCTAGCACAGATACGCAGTATTTT.

This clonotype was counted between two and nine times. V and J are TRBV5-6 and TRBJ2-2; D gene unclear. V lost 4 bases and J 7 bases, leaving 11 bases between the germline ends. Germline assignment: CDR1 SGHDT and CDR2 YYEEEE. The CDR3 loop spans 13 amino acids. The CDR3 is CASSPYEVGELFF. CDR3 in DNA: TGTGCCAGCAGCCCTTATGAGGTCGGGGAGCTGTTTTTT.

The chain employs TRBV6-5 and TRBJ2-3, with D hard to call. CDR3 length equals 11 residues. Germline V lookup: CDR1 MNHEY, CDR2 SVGAGI. V shed 6 bases and J shed 6 bases, with 7 bases lying between them. The CDR3 sequence is CASRAIDTQYF. DNA for the CDR3: TGTGCCAGCAGGGCCATCGATACGCAGTATTTT.

The chain uses TRBV7-2 and TRBJ2-2; possibly TRBD2 for D (6 bases). Deletions cut 2 bases from V and 4 bases from J, with 14 bases between. The germline V gene encodes CDR1 SGHTA and CDR2 FQGNSA. The CDR3 covers 16 residues. The CDR3 region has the DNA TGTGCCAGCAGCTTACAAGGGGCCGGGGGCACCGGGGAGCTGTTTTTT. Protein product: CASSLQGAGGTGELFF. Full variable domain (remainder filled in from reference TRBV7-2 and TRBJ2-2): GAGVSQSPSNKVTEKGKDVELRCDPISGHTALYWYRQSLGQGLEFLIYFQGNSAPDKSGLPSDRFSAERTGGSVSTLTIQRTQQEDSAVYLCASSLQGAGGTGELFFGEGSRLTVL.

This clonotype was detected only a few times. The CDR3: CASREPGQGTYEQYF. In DNA, the CDR3 is TGTGCCAGCAGAGAACCGGGACAGGGAACCTACGAGCAGTACTTC. The chain is built from TRBV28 and TRBJ2-7, with 9 bases fitting TRBD1. The CDR3 contains 15 residues. Germline values: CDR1 MDHEN, CDR2 SYDVKM. V dropped 6 bases and J dropped 2; count of bases not matched to a gene: 8.

The sample holds a few counts of this clonotype. V gene TRBV20-1 combines with J gene TRBJ2-7, with a possible D match to TRBD2 (5 bases). V lost 3 bases to trimming and J lost 0 bases, with 15 bases between them. The CDR3 sequence is 15 residues long. Germline V gene lookup returns CDR1 DFQATT and CDR2 SNEGSKA (reference sequence). CDR3 coding DNA: TGCAGTGCTAGTGATAGCGAGGCGGTCTCCTACGAGCAGTACTTC. Translating it yields CSASDSEAVSYEQYF.

The rearrangement links TRBV20-1 to TRBJ1-4; D might be TRBD1 (6 bases). The CDR3 contains 15 residues. CDR1 and CDR2 from the germline V gene are DFQATT and SNEGSKA (reference sequence). V was clipped by 0 bases and J by 8 bases, with 16 bases between them. The CDR3 DNA reads as TGCAGTGCTAGAGATGTTACAGGGCCCGGAGAAAAACTGTTTTTT. It yields the protein CSARDVTGPGEKLFF.

The V call is TRBV4-1, the J call TRBJ2-1, with D possibly TRBD2 on 5 matching bases. V lost 2 bases, J lost 6 bases, and 17 bases lay in between. The CDR3 length is 16 residues. Per germline, CDR1 MGHRA and CDR2 YSYEKL. CDR3: CASSQPLAPIGNEQFF. Here the CDR3 DNA reads TGCGCCAGCAGCCAACCCCTAGCACCTATCGGCAATGAGCAGTTCTTC.

The table lists this clonotype with a few counts. This chain uses TRBV7-2 with TRBJ1-2; D unclear. V gave up 6 bases and J gave up 4 bases, with 12 bases separating them. The germline V gene has CDR1 SGHTA and CDR2 FQGNSA. The CDR3 sequence is 13 residues long. This CDR3 is CASSPLSGYGYTF. In nucleotides, the CDR3 is TGTGCCAGCAGTCCTCTATCCGGCTATGGCTACACCTTC.

This clonotype was observed a handful of times. Lacking the conserved final phenylalanine or tryptophan, this CDR3 likely reflects a read error. This chain links TRBV7-2 with TRBJ2-3; 9 nucleotides match TRBD1. Losses at the gene ends were 4 bases for V and 4 bases for J; bases not matched to a gene: 9. Looked up from germline, CDR1 is SGHTA and CDR2 is FQGNSA. The CDR3 is 16 residues long. CDR3 sequence reads: CASSSTGTGTPDTQYI. In DNA, the CDR3 is TGTGCCAGCAGCTCTACCGGGACAGGGACCCCAGATACGCAGTATATT.

This clonotype was seen a handful of times. The chain is built from TRBV12-3 or TRBV12-4 and TRBJ2-7; D is undetermined. Trimming took 6 bases from V and 0 from J, leaving 9 bases between them. The CDR3 length is 13 residues. CDR3 nucleotide sequence: TGTGCCAGCAGAGGTCTGAGCTCCTACGAGCAGTACTTC. Translating gives CASRGLSSYEQYF.

This clonotype was observed once. This sequence joins TRBV20-1 and TRBJ2-5; 9 nucleotides line up with TRBD1. J was trimmed by 5 bases and V by 0 bases; bases with no gene match: 10. CDR1 and CDR2 (germline): DFQATT, SNEGSKA (reference sequence). CDR3 length equals 16 residues. As DNA, the CDR3 is TGCAGTGCTAGAGATCTAAAGGACAGGGGAAGGGAGACCCAGTACTTC. Translated: CSARDLKDRGRETQYF.

This chain uses TRBV5-1 with TRBJ2-3; D remains unclear. V was trimmed by 0 bases and J by 2 bases, leaving 10 bases between them. Germline-derived CDR1 and CDR2 are SGHRS and YFSETQ. The CDR3 consists of 15 residues. The CDR3 DNA reads as TGCGCCAGCAGCTTGGGACCGCAACTCACAGATACGCAGTATTTT. Translated: CASSLGPQLTDTQYF.

The J gene is TRBJ2-3, the V gene TRBV24-1; D remains ambiguous. Trimming took 0 bases from V and 6 from J, leaving 6 bases between them. Germline V lookup: CDR1 KGHDR, CDR2 SFDVKD. This CDR3 region has 13 residues. The CDR3 DNA follows: TGTGCCACCAGTGATTTGTTGGAGGATACGCAGTATTTT. This gives the protein CATSDLLEDTQYF.

The chain couples TRBV27 to TRBJ2-1; the match to TRBD2 covers 8 bases. The CDR3 length is 15 residues. Germline values: CDR1 MNHEY, CDR2 SMNVEV (reference sequence). Unmatched junction bases numbered 3, after V lost 0 bases and J lost 5 bases. CDR3: CASSLSGRVNNEQFF. CDR3 nucleotides: TGTGCCAGCAGTTTATCCGGGAGGGTTAACAATGAGCAGTTCTTC.

In its sample, this clonotype was seen a few times. The gene calls are TRBV10-3 and TRBJ1-1; possible D gene TRBD1, 5 bases. The CDR3 is 15 amino acids. The germline V and J ends were trimmed by 3 bases and 0 bases, with 11 bases remaining between them. Per germline, CDR1 ENHRY and CDR2 SYGVKD. CDR3 sequence: CAISDTQGLNTEAFF. The CDR3 DNA reads as TGTGCCATCAGTGATACGCAGGGCCTGAACACTGAAGCTTTCTTT.

This clonotype turned up a few times. The chain joins TRBV20-1 to TRBJ2-1; D is possibly TRBD1 (5 bases). V lost 1 base and J lost 0, with 10 bases in between. Germline CDR1 is DFQATT and CDR2 is SNEGSKA (reference sequence). The CDR3 consists of 15 residues. The CDR3 loop reads CSARAGASSYNEQFF. CDR3 nucleotides: TGCAGTGCTAGAGCTGGGGCGAGCTCCTACAATGAGCAGTTCTTC.